The 19 T cell receptor beta chains given below trace back to one sample, sequenced in a study of cytotoxic CD8 clonotypes in ibrutinib-treated CLL. Sequenced by immunoSEQ multiplex PCR; TCRdb stores in-frame clones only, minus some. The profile shows about 20,000 clones, around 74% of them singletons. This specimen consisted of PBMCs, obtained before ibrutinib treatment. The receptors stem from a human donor with chronic lymphocytic leukemia.

The chain recombines TRBV19 with TRBJ1-5; D gene uncertain. Germline values: CDR1 LNHDA, CDR2 SQIVND (reference sequence). V shed 7 bases and J shed 2 bases, with 12 bases lying between them. CDR3 size: 14 residues. CDR3 nucleotides: TGTGCCAGTAACCTCCTCGGAGGCAATCAGCCCCAGCATTTT. Amino acid sequence: CASNLLGGNQPQHF.

The chain links TRBV7-9 to TRBJ2-7, with TRBD2 identical over 10 bases. The length of the CDR3 is 14 residues. Germline lookup yields CDR1 SEHNR and CDR2 FQNEAQ (reference sequence). The V and J ends lost 5 bases and 2 bases, in that order; junction bases with no gene match: 3. This CDR3 is CASSPSGGAYEQYF. Here the CDR3 DNA reads TGTGCCAGCAGCCCTAGCGGGGGCGCCTACGAGCAGTACTTC.

The rearrangement joins TRBV30 to TRBJ2-5, with D uncertain. In germline, CDR1 is GTSNPN, CDR2 SVGIG (reference sequence). With 2 bases removed from V and 3 bases from J, the gap between germline ends came to 13 bases. CDR3 length equals 14 residues. Here the CDR3 DNA reads TGTGCCTGGAGTAAGGTCGTGGCGGAAGAGACCCAGTACTTC. It yields the protein CAWSKVVAEETQYF.

The V gene is TRBV28, the J gene TRBJ2-7, with D possibly matching TRBD2 (6 bases). CDR3 size: 15 residues. The V and J ends lost 2 bases and 4 bases respectively, with 15 bases between them. Germline assignment: CDR1 MDHEN and CDR2 SYDVKM. The CDR3 bases are TGTGCCAGCAGTTTAATGGCGGCAGGGACTTACGAGCAGTACTTC. It translates to CASSLMAAGTYEQYF. The whole variable domain, filled in from reference TRBV28 and TRBJ2-7, reads DVKVTQSSRYLVKRTGEKVFLECVQDMDHENMFWYRQDPGLGLRLIYFSYDVKMKEKGDIPEGYSVSREKKERFSLILESASTNQTSMYLCASSLMAAGTYEQYFGPGTRLTVT.

The V call is TRBV10-3, the J call TRBJ2-1, with TRBD2 identical over 10 bases. Germline values: CDR1 ENHRY, CDR2 SYGVKD. CDR3 length: 15 residues. V trimming: 6 bases; J trimming: 10 bases; junction bases outside the gene matches: 12. The CDR3 sequence: CAISNSPGLASEQFF. CDR3 nucleotides: TGTGCCATCAGCAATTCTCCGGGACTAGCGAGCGAGCAGTTCTTC.

The V call is TRBV9, the J call TRBJ2-1; D is unresolved. CDR1 is SGDLS and CDR2 is YYNGEE in the germline V gene. V dropped 0 bases and J dropped 10 bases, with 14 bases sitting between them. The CDR3 runs 14 residues. CDR3 protein: CASSVDSRMGEQFF. The CDR3, as DNA: TGTGCCAGCAGCGTAGATTCCCGCATGGGCGAGCAGTTCTTC.

V and J are TRBV10-1 and TRBJ1-1; 9 bases map to TRBD1. This CDR3 has 15 amino acids. The V gene end was trimmed by 6 bases and the J gene end by 0 bases; junction bases not matched to a gene: 5. Germline-derived CDR1 and CDR2 are WNHNN and SYGVQD (reference sequence). CDR3 region: CASRPRQGVNTEAFF. The CDR3 DNA is TGCGCCAGCAGACCTCGACAGGGGGTGAACACTGAAGCTTTCTTT.

As DNA, the CDR3 is TGTGCCAGCAGCTTAGGGGACCCTAGTTCCTACGAGCAGTACTTC. Amino acid sequence: CASSLGDPSSYEQYF. The rearrangement joins TRBV11-3 to TRBJ2-7; D tentatively reads TRBD1 or TRBD2 (5 bases each). This CDR3 is 15 amino acids long. Germline CDR1 SGHNT, CDR2 YENEEA. The ends were cut back, 1 base at V and 1 base at J, with 11 bases in the middle.

The chain couples TRBV18 to TRBJ2-7, with D possibly being TRBD1 (6 bases). This CDR3 contains 12 residues. V was clipped by 5 bases and J by 1 base, with 6 bases between them. The germline gives CDR1 KGHSH, CDR2 LQKENI. DNA for the CDR3: TGTGCCAGCTCAGGACAGTCCTACGAGCAGTACTTC. Residues: CASSGQSYEQYF.

This clone was seen once. This chain connects TRBV11-3 to TRBJ2-7, with 8 bases that match TRBD1. V shed 1 base and J 4 bases; nucleotides not matched to a gene: 6. Germline V lookup: CDR1 SGHNT, CDR2 YENEEA. The CDR3 sequence is 15 residues long. The CDR3 DNA follows: TGTGCCAGCAGCTTAGGCCCGACAGGGGTTTACGAGCAGTACTTC. Protein sequence: CASSLGPTGVYEQYF.

The rearrangement links TRBV19 to TRBJ1-1; D is undetermined. This CDR3 has 14 amino acids. The germline V gene has CDR1 LNHDA and CDR2 SQIVND (reference sequence). Trimming shortened V by 4 bases and J by 1 base, and 10 bases separated the two germline ends. For the CDR3, the DNA is TGTGCCAGTAGTACCCCGGCCGAGAACACTGAAGCTTTCTTT. It encodes CASSTPAENTEAFF.

This clone occurred once. This chain joins TRBV7-2 and TRBJ2-2, with TRBD2 matching over 11 bases. CDR1 is SGHTA, CDR2 FQGNSA, per germline. This CDR3 comprises 17 residues. Trimming cost V 5 bases and J 8 bases; bases outside gene matches: 13. The DNA of the CDR3 is TGTGCCAGCAGCGAACAGGGTATAGCGGGAGGGCCTGGGGAGCTGTTTTTT. Translating it yields CASSEQGIAGGPGELFF.

This rearrangement joins TRBV10-3 to TRBJ2-1; 7 bases are shared with TRBD1. Germline assignment: CDR1 ENHRY and CDR2 SYGVKD. Germline trimming cut 8 bases from V and 5 bases from J; bases unmatched to any gene: 9. This CDR3 is 14 amino acids long. The CDR3 loop is CAIAKPGGNNEQFF. CDR3 nucleotide sequence: TGTGCCATCGCAAAGCCAGGGGGAAACAATGAGCAGTTCTTC.

The chain is built from TRBV6-6 and TRBJ2-2; 7 bases fit TRBD2. CDR1 MNHNY and CDR2 SVGAGI come from the germline V gene (reference sequence). CDR3 length equals 12 residues. V lost 5 bases and J lost 9; bases outside the gene matches: 3. In nucleotides, the CDR3 is TGTGCCAGCAGTCCTAGCGGCCGGGAGCTGTTTTTT. This encodes CASSPSGRELFF.

The rearrangement links TRBV5-6 to TRBJ1-1; D is uncertain. Germline-derived CDR1 and CDR2 are SGHDT and YYEEEE. The V end lost 2 bases, the J end lost 0 bases, and 5 bases lay between the germline ends. CDR3 length: 13 amino acids. CDR3 sequence (DNA): TGTGCCAGCAGCTTTAGGATGAACACTGAAGCTTTCTTT. Amino acid sequence: CASSFRMNTEAFF.

The chain links TRBV12-5 to TRBJ1-1, with D possibly being TRBD1 (6 bases). CDR1 and CDR2 from the germline V gene are LGHNT and FRNRAP. Trimming stripped 1 base from V and 4 bases from J, with 13 bases between. This CDR3 is 15 amino acids long. The CDR3 region has the DNA TGTGCTAGTGGTTTGGACACAGGGTTAGGCACTGAAGCTTTCTTT. Translating it yields CASGLDTGLGTEAFF.

The chain joins TRBV5-1 to TRBJ2-7; D call uncertain. This CDR3 contains 13 residues. Per germline, CDR1 SGHRS and CDR2 YFSETQ. Trimming removed 4 bases at V and 5 bases at J, with 13 bases between. CDR3 in amino acids: CASSPVGANEQYF. The CDR3 nucleotides are TGCGCCAGCAGCCCGGTCGGTGCCAACGAGCAGTACTTC.

The genes are TRBV19 and TRBJ2-7, with D tentatively TRBD1 or TRBD2 (6 bases each). V was shortened by 7 bases and J by 0 bases, with 22 bases between the two germline ends. Looked up from germline, CDR1 is LNHDA and CDR2 is SQIVND (reference sequence). CDR3 length equals 17 residues. CDR3 nucleotide sequence: TGTGCCAGTACCGATGGGGGTTCGGGGGCCTCCTCCTACGAGCAGTACTTC. Translation gives CASTDGGSGASSYEQYF.

The gene calls are TRBV5-6 and TRBJ1-1; a possible D gene is TRBD1 (5 bases). From germline, CDR1 is SGHDT and CDR2 YYEEEE. Trimming took 0 bases from V and 8 from J, leaving 17 bases between them. The CDR3 loop spans 15 amino acids. CDR3 coding DNA: TGTGCCAGCAGCTTGGCCATCGGGGGTTCAGGGGAAGCTTTCTTT. It specifies CASSLAIGGSGEAFF.